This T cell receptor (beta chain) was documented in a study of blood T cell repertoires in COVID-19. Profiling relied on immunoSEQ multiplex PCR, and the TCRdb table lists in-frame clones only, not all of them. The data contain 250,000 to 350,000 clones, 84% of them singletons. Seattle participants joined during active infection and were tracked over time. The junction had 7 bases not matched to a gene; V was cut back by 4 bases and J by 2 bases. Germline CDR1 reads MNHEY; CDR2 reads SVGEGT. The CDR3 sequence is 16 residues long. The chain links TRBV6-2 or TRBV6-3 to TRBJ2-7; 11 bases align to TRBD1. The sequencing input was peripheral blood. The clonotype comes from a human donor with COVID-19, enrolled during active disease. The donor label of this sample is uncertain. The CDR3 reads CASSSAGTGGAYEQYF. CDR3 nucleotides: TGTGCCAGCAGTTCCGCCGGGACAGGGGGGGCCTACGAGCAGTACTTC.